This record looks at one T cell receptor beta chain sequence and its context. This specimen comes from a study of T cell changes during pregnancy in multiple sclerosis. Germline V gives CDR1 SGHAT, CDR2 FQNNGV. This CDR3 spans 17 amino acids. The V end was cut by 1 base, the J end by 2 bases, with 17 bases between. TCRdb's copy holds only in-frame clones and misses some; the assay was immunoSEQ multiplex PCR. Here the sample spans under 50,000 clones, 80% to 95% being singletons. The chain combines TRBV11-2 with TRBJ2-5; D is perhaps TRBD2 (5 bases). The sequence derives from a female donor with multiple sclerosis, enrolled in a pregnancy study. Source: CD4+ T cells from peripheral blood mononuclear cells, taken in the first trimester of pregnancy. CDR3 nucleotides: TGTGCCAGCAGCTTAGGTGCACGGGCTAGCCGACAAGAGACCCAGTACTTC. It specifies CASSLGARASRQETQYF.